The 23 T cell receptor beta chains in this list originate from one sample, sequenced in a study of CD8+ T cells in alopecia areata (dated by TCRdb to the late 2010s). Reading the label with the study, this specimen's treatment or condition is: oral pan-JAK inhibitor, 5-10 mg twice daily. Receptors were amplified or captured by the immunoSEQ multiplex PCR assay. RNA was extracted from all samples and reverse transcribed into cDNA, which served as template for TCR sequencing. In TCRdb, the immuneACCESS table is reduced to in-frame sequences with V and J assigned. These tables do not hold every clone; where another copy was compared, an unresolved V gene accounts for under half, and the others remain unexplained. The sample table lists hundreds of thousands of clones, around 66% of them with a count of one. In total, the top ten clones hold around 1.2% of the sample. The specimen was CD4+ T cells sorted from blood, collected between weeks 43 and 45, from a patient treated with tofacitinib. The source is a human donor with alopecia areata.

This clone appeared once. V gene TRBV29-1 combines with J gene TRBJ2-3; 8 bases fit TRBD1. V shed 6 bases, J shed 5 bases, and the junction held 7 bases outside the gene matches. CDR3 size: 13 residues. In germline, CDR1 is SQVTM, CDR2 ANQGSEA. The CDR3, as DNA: TGCAGCGTCCGGACAGGGCCAGGAGATACGCAGTATTTT. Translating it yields CSVRTGPGDTQYF.

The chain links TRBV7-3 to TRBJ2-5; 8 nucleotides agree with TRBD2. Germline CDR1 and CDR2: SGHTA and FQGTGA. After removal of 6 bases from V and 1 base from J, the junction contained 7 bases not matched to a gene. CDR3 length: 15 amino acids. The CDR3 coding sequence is TGTGCCAGCAGTCGGGCTAGCGGGTTCCAAGAGACCCAGTACTTC. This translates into CASSRASGFQETQYF. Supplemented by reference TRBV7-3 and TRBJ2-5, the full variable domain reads GAGVSQTPSNKVTEKGKYVELRCDPISGHTALYWYRQSLGQGPEFLIYFQGTGAADDSGLPNDRFFAVRPEGSVSTLKIQRTERGDSAVYLCASSRASGFQETQYFGPGTRLLVL.

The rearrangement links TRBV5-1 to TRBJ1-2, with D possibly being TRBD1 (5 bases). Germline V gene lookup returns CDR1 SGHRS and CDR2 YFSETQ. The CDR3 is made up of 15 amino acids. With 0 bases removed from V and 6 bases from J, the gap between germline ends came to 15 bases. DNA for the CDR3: TGCGCCAGCAGCTTGGGAACAGTAGGGGCGGATGGCTACACCTTC. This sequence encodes CASSLGTVGADGYTF.

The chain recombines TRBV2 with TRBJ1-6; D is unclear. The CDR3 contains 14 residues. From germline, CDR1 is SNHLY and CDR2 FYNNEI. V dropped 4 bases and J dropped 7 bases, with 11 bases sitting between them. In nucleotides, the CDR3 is TGTGCCAGCAGTGGGAGGACTACAAATTCACCCCTCCACTTT. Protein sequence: CASSGRTTNSPLHF.

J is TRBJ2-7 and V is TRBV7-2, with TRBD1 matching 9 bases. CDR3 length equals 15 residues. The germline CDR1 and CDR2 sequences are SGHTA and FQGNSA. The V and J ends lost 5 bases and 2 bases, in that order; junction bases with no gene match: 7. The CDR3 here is CASSISGQGPYEQYF. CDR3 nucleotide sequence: TGTGCCAGCAGCATCTCGGGACAGGGTCCCTACGAGCAGTACTTC.

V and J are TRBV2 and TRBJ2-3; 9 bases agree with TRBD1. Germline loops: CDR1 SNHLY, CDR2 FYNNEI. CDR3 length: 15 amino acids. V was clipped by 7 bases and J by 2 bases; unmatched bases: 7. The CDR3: CASTKQGADTDTQYF. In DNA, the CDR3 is TGTGCCAGCACGAAACAGGGGGCTGACACAGATACGCAGTATTTT.

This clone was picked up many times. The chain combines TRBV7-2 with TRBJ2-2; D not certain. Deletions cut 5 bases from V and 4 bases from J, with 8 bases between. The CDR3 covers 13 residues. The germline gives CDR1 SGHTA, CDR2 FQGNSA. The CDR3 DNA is TGTGCCAGCAGCCCCTATTTCACCGGGGAGCTGTTTTTT. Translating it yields CASSPYFTGELFF. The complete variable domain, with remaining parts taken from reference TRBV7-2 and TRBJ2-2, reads GAGVSQSPSNKVTEKGKDVELRCDPISGHTALYWYRQSLGQGLEFLIYFQGNSAPDKSGLPSDRFSAERTGGSVSTLTIQRTQQEDSAVYLCASSPYFTGELFFGEGSRLTVL.

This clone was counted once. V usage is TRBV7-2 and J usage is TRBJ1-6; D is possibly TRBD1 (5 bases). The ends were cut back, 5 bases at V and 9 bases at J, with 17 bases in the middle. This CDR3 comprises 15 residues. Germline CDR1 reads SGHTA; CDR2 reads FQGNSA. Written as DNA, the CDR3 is TGTGCCAGCAGCCCGACAGTTCCTCTGGGTTCACCCCTCCACTTT. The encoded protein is CASSPTVPLGSPLHF.

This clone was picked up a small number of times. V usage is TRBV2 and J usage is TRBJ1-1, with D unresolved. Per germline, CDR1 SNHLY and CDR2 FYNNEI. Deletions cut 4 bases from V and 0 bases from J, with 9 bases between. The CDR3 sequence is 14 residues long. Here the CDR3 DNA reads TGTGCCAGCAGTGGAGGGCCCATGAACACTGAAGCTTTCTTT. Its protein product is CASSGGPMNTEAFF.

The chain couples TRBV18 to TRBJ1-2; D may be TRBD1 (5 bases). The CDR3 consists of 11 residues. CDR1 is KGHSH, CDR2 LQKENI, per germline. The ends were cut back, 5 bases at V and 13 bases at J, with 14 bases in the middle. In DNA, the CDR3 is TGTGCCAGCTCAGCAGGGACCCAGCTCACCTTC. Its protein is CASSAGTQLTF.

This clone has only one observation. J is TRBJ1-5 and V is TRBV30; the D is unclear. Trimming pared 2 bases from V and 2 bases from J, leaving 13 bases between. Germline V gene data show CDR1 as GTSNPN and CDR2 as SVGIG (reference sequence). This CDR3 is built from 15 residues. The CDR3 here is CAWSLTGYGNQPQHF. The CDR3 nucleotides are TGTGCCTGGAGTCTGACGGGGTATGGCAATCAGCCCCAGCATTTT. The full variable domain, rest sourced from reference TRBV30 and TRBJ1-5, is SQTIHQWPATLVQPVGSPLSLECTVEGTSNPNLYWYRQAAGRGLQLLFYSVGIGQISSEVPQNLSASRPQDRQFILSSKKLLLSDSGFYLCAWSLTGYGNQPQHFGDGTRLSIL.

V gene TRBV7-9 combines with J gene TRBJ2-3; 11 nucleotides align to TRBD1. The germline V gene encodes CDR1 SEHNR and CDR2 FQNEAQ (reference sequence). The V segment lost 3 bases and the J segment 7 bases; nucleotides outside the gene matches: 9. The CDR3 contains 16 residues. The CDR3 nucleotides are TGTGCCAGCAGCTTTCAGACCGGGACAGGGGGAAATACGCAGTATTTT. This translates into CASSFQTGTGGNTQYF.

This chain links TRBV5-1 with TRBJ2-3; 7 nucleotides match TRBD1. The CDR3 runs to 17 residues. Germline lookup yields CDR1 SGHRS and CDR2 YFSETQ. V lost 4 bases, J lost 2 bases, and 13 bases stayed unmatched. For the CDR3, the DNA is TGCGCCAGCAGCCCTAGGACAGGATCCCGGACCACAGATACGCAGTATTTT. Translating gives CASSPRTGSRTTDTQYF.

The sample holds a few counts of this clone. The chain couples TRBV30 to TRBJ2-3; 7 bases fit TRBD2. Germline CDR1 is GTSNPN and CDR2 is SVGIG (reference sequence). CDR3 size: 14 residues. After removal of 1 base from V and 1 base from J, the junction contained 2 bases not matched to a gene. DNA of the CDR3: TGTGCCTGGAGTGGTCTAGCGGGCACAGATACGCAGTATTTT. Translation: CAWSGLAGTDTQYF. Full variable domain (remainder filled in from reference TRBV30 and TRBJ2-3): SQTIHQWPATLVQPVGSPLSLECTVEGTSNPNLYWYRQAAGRGLQLLFYSVGIGQISSEVPQNLSASRPQDRQFILSSKKLLLSDSGFYLCAWSGLAGTDTQYFGPGTRLTVL.

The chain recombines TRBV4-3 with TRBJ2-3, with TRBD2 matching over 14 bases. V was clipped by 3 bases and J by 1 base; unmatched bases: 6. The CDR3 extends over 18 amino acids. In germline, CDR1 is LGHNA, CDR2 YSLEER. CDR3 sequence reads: CASSQTSGGAVRTDTQYF. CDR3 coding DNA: TGCGCCAGCAGCCAGACTAGCGGGGGGGCAGTCCGCACAGATACGCAGTATTTT.

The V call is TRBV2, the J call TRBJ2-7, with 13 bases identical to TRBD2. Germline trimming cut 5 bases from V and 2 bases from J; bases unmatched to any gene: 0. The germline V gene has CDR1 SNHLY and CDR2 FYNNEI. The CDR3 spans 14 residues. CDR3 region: CASSTSGGAYEQYF. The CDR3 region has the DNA TGTGCCAGCAGTACTAGCGGGGGGGCCTACGAGCAGTACTTC. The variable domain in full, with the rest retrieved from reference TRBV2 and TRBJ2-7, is EPEVTQTPSHQVTQMGQEVILRCVPISNHLYFYWYRQILGQKVEFLVSFYNNEISEKSEIFDDQFSVERPDGSNFTLKIRSTKLEDSAMYFCASSTSGGAYEQYFGPGTRLTVT.

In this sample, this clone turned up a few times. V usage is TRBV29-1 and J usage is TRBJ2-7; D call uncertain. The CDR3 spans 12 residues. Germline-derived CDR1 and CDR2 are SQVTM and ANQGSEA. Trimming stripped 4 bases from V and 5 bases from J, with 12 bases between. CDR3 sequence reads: CSVGSVVHEQYF. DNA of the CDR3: TGCAGCGTTGGTTCAGTGGTCCACGAGCAGTACTTC.

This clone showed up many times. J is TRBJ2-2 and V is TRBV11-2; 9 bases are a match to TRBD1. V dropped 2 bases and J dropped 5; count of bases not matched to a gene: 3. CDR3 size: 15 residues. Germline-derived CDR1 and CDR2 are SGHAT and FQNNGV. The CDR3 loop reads CASSLIQGATGELFF. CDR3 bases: TGTGCCAGCAGCTTAATACAGGGGGCAACCGGGGAGCTGTTTTTT.

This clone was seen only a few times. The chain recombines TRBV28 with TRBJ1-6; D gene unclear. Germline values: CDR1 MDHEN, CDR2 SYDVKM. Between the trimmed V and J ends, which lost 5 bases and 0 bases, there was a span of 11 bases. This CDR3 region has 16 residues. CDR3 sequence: CASSPTSISYNSPLHF. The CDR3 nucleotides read TGTGCCAGCAGTCCGACTTCGATCTCCTATAATTCACCCCTCCACTTT.

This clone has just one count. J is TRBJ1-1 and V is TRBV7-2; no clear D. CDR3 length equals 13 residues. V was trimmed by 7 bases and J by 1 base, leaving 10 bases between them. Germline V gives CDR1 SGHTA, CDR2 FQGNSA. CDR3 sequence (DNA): TGTGCCAGCACCATAGGAACGAACACTGAAGCTTTCTTT. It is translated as CASTIGTNTEAFF.

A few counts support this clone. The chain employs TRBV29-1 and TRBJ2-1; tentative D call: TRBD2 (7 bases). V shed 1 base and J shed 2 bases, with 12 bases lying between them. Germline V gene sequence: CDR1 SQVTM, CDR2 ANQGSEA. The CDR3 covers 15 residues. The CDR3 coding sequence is TGCAGCGTTGAAGTACGGGGGGCCGCCTACAATGAGCAGTTCTTC. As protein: CSVEVRGAAYNEQFF.

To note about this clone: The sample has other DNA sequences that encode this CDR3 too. CDR3 region: CSVELSTDTQYF. The CDR3 DNA is TGCAGCGTTGAACTAAGCACAGATACGCAGTATTTT. The chain is built from TRBV29-1 and TRBJ2-3; no clear D. The CDR3 extends over 12 amino acids. V was clipped by 2 bases and J by 0 bases, with 3 bases between them. In germline, CDR1 is SQVTM, CDR2 ANQGSEA.

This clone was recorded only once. Written as DNA, the CDR3 is TGTGCCTGGAGTGTACAGTGGCGCGAGCAGTACTTC. Amino acids: CAWSVQWREQYF. The V call is TRBV30, the J call TRBJ2-7; D is unresolved. This CDR3 is 12 amino acids long. Germline V lookup: CDR1 GTSNPN, CDR2 SVGIG (reference sequence). V lost 0 bases to trimming and J lost 6 bases, with 9 bases between them.